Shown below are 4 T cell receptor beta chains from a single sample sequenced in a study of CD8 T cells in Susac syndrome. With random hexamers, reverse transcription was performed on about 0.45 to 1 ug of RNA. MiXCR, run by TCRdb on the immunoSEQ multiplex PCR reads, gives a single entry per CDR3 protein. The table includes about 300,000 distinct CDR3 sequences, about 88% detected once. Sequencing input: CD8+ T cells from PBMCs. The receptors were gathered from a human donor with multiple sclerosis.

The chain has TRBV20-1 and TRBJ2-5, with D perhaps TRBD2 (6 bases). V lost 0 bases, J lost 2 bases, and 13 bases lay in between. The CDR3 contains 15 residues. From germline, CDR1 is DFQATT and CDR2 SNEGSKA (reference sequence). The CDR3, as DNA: TGCAGTGCTAGAGATTCGCGGGGCGAACAAGAGACCCAGTACTTC. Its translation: CSARDSRGEQETQYF.

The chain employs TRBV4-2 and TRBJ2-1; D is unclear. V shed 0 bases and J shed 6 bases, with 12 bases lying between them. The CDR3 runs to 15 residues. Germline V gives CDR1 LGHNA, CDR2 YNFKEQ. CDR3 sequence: CASSQDQEPSNEQFF. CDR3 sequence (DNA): TGTGCCAGCAGCCAAGATCAGGAGCCCTCCAATGAGCAGTTCTTC.

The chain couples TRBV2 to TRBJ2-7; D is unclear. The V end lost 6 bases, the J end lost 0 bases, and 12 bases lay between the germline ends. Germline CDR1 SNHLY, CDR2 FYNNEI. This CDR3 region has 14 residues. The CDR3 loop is CASRRRLDSYEQYF. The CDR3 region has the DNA TGTGCCAGCAGGCGGCGGTTAGACTCCTACGAGCAGTACTTC.

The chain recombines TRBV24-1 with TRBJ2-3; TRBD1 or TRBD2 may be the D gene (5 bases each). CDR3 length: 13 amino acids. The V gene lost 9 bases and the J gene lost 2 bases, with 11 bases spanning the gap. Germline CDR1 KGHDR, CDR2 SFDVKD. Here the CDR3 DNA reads TGTGCCACCGAGGGGCCGCTCACAGATACGCAGTATTTT. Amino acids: CATEGPLTDTQYF.